The rows below give T cell receptor beta chains drawn from one sample of a study of OX40 agonist ivuxolimab in advanced cancers. Using immunoSEQ multiplex PCR, the repertoire was profiled, and TCRdb retains in-frame clones only, with some absent. The sample shows some 58,000 clones, around four fifths of them seen only once. The sample in question was CD4+ or CD8+ T cells sorted from blood, obtained in a trial of the OX40 agonist ivuxolimab. These receptors were obtained from an adult with an advanced solid tumor such as melanoma, head and neck, liver or kidney cancer. The CDR3 runs from the conserved cysteine through the conserved F or W.

j_gene: TRBJ1-2
v_gene: TRBV7-9
CDR3aa: CASSPGTDYGYTF

j_gene: TRBJ2-7
v_gene: TRBV7-2
CDR3aa: CASKMGHNYEQYF

j_gene: TRBJ2-1
v_gene: TRBV4-1
CDR3aa: CASSQEHRTSDYNEQFF

j_gene: TRBJ1-2
v_gene: TRBV4-3
CDR3aa: CASSQDRGQGTGYTF

j_gene: TRBJ2-3
v_gene: TRBV6-5
CDR3aa: CASRPSSSTDTQYF

j_gene: TRBJ2-2
v_gene: TRBV7-2
CDR3aa: CASSLIGGELFF

j_gene: TRBJ2-3
v_gene: TRBV18
CDR3aa: CASSPYGQGPDTQYF

j_gene: TRBJ1-2
v_gene: TRBV7-3
CDR3aa: CASSESRGDYGYTF

j_gene: TRBJ1-3
v_gene: TRBV19
CDR3aa: CASRIRDPSLVNTIYF

j_gene: TRBJ2-7
v_gene: TRBV19
CDR3aa: CASTAQGIDEQYF

j_gene: TRBJ2-7
v_gene: TRBV7-2
CDR3aa: CASSRYGGGGYEQYF

j_gene: TRBJ2-1
v_gene: TRBV2
CDR3aa: CASSGGPRIDEQFF

j_gene: TRBJ2-5
v_gene: TRBV5-6
CDR3aa: CASSISGTHQETQYF

j_gene: TRBJ2-3
v_gene: TRBV10-3
CDR3aa: CAISDPLSTDTQYF

j_gene: TRBJ2-7
v_gene: TRBV27
CDR3aa: CASSSGDSRQYF

j_gene: TRBJ1-2
v_gene: TRBV7-9
CDR3aa: CASSVTDLHTF

j_gene: TRBJ1-5
v_gene: TRBV4-1
CDR3aa: CASSQGVRDLGNQPQHF

j_gene: TRBJ2-7
v_gene: TRBV4-1
CDR3aa: CASSQGQAYEQYF

j_gene: TRBJ2-3
v_gene: TRBV18
CDR3aa: CASHGTPTTDTQYF

j_gene: TRBJ1-6
v_gene: TRBV14
CDR3aa: CASSRNRDVFISPLHF

j_gene: TRBJ1-5
v_gene: TRBV5-3
CDR3aa: CARSPQGARNQPQHF

j_gene: TRBJ2-2
v_gene: TRBV28
CDR3aa: CASSLAHTLSRTGELFF

j_gene: TRBJ1-5
v_gene: TRBV7-9
CDR3aa: CASSRDPNQPQHF

j_gene: TRBJ2-1
v_gene: TRBV4-3
CDR3aa: CASSQDGLGLLYNEQFF

j_gene: TRBJ2-7
v_gene: TRBV2
CDR3aa: CASSEWGRAYEQYF

j_gene: TRBJ2-7
v_gene: TRBV18
CDR3aa: CASSPRTGSYEQYF